This T cell receptor (beta chain) was sequenced in a study of OX40 agonist ivuxolimab in advanced cancers. About the study as a whole: The costimulatory receptor OX40 (CD134) was targeted by ivuxolimab, a fully human IgG2 agonistic monoclonal antibody. Partial responses occurred in three dose-escalation patients, of whom one had hepatocellular carcinoma and two had cutaneous melanoma. Of the roughly 54 dose-escalation patients, hepatocellular carcinoma was present in around 20, melanoma in around 15, renal cell carcinoma in 9 and head and neck cancer in 9. Prior anti-PD-1, anti-PD-L1 or anti-CTLA-4 therapy was permitted, and approximately 40% of dose-escalation patients had received checkpoint inhibitors. Intravenous ivuxolimab was administered to patients every 2 weeks at six dose levels: 0.01, 0.1, 0.3, 1.5, 3 and 10 mg/kg. The monotherapy dose-escalation portion (N ≈ 50 patients) of the phase I ivuxolimab trial is reported in the paper. Peripheral TCRbeta sequencing was intended to test whether TCR sequence diversity was altered and clonal T-cell expansion was caused by ivuxolimab. In the dose-escalation cohort, 82.7% of patients were male, and the mean age was approximately 60 years, with a range of about 20 to 79.

To sequence the TCRbeta CDR3 region, genomic DNA was isolated from the sorted cells. The immunoSEQ Assay was used to sequence the TCRbeta CDR3 regions. The immuneACCESS repertoire file appears here via TCRdb, limited to in-frame rearrangements. These files lack a portion of the clones; in checked studies, under half of the deficit traces to unresolved V genes, and the cause of the others is not known. This sample is represented by over 85,000 clones; roughly nine tenths of them were singletons. Around 5.5% of the sample goes to the ten largest clones. The trial excluded patients who had a history of autoimmune disease or who were on systemic immunosuppression. Peripheral blood for TCR sequencing was drawn from every dose cohort at baseline, at cycle 4 day 1 and at cycle 7 day 1. The samples were taken from a phase I, first-in-human, multicenter, open-label dose-escalation trial of ivuxolimab. Adults with locally advanced or metastatic melanoma, renal cell carcinoma, hepatocellular carcinoma or head and neck squamous cell carcinoma were enrolled in the trial. Before TCR sequencing, CD4+ T cells and CD8+ T cells from peripheral blood were sorted into separate populations.

The research as a whole found: Clonal expansion of both CD4+ and CD8+ blood T cells was observed from baseline to week 6 at doses 0.1 to 3.0 mg/kg. After ivuxolimab, more expanded clones were found on average in CD8+ T cells than in CD4+ T cells. Low levels of normalized T-cell clonal expansion were also seen in some nonresponding patients. The antigen specificity of the clonally expanded peripheral T cells was not determined. Partial responders in the 0.1-3.0 mg/kg groups had among the lowest normalized peripheral clonal expansion, especially among CD8+ T cells.

Points on this clone: Which antigen it targets is not known. Base-call qualities are not available, and no considerably larger clone is one nucleotide away.

The material sequenced was CD4+ or CD8+ T cells sorted from blood, taken in a trial of the OX40 agonist ivuxolimab. This sequence was found in an adult with an advanced solid tumor such as melanoma, head and neck, liver or kidney cancer.

The CDR3 reads CASSPQGLYGYTF. The DNA reads as follows: TGTGCCAGCAGCCCACAGGGTCTCTATGGCTACACCTTC. Here the chain combines TRBV6-1 and TRBJ1-2, with TRBD1 tentatively as D gene (6 bases match). There are 13 amino acids in the CDR3, from cysteine to phenylalanine inclusive. The read is trimmed to its CDR3 DNA, 39 bases read in frame from base 1. Trimming at the junction amounts to 6 bases on V and 4 bases on J, and the germline ends lie 12 bases apart. The germline V gene specifies MNHNS as CDR1 and SASEGT as CDR2.